The present TCR beta chain was sequenced within a study of T cells in Graves' hyperthyroidism and ophthalmopathy. Researchers amplified the TCR beta CDR3 regions from RNA transcripts. The HTBI primer set was used in a first-round RT-PCR of the TCR CDR3. TCRdb analysed the multiplex PCR reads with MiXCR anew, one entry per CDR3 protein. The table records around 340,000 distinct CDR3 sequences, about 18% of them present only once. With regard to this clonotype: Its antigen is still unknown.

Overall study results and limits: Most expanded thyroid clonotypes above 0.001 recurred in blood.

V was shortened by 7 bases and J by 2 bases, with 17 bases between the two germline ends. Germline CDR1 and CDR2: LNHDA and SQIVND (reference sequence). The CDR3 consists of 15 residues. The sequenced sample consisted of blood. This receptor was identified in a woman between 50 and 59 years old with Graves' hyperthyroidism. The rearrangement links TRBV19 to TRBJ1-1; D remains unclear. This CDR3 is CASTLRPSLNTEAFF. CDR3 DNA sequence: TGTGCCAGTACCCTACGCCCGAGCCTTAACACTGAAGCTTTCTTT.